One and the same sample provided the 6 T cell receptor beta chains below, sequenced in a study of cytomegalovirus exposure and HLA in healthy donors (TCRdb year 2017). The method was the immunoSEQ multiplex PCR assay. For the multiplex PCR, a mixture combining 60 forward primers for TCR Vbeta segments and 13 reverse primers for TCR Jbeta segments was used. The immuneACCESS repertoire file appears here via TCRdb, limited to in-frame rearrangements. These files lack a portion of the clones; in checked studies, under half of the deficit traces to unresolved V genes, and the cause of the others is not known. This sample comprises 100,000 to 150,000 clones, 70% to 90% of them detected only once. Roughly 1.8% of the sample belongs to the ten largest clones. Sequencing input: PBMCs. The receptors shown here come from a boy under 18 in good health and CMV-seronegative.

This clone showed up just once. The chain joins TRBV9 to TRBJ2-1, with 8 bases that match TRBD1. J gave up 4 bases and V 0 bases, and 3 bases lay outside the gene matches. CDR3 length equals 15 residues. The germline V gene has CDR1 SGDLS and CDR2 YYNGEE. In nucleotides, the CDR3 is TGTGCCAGCAGCGTAGAACAGGGGGTTTACAATGAGCAGTTCTTC. This sequence encodes CASSVEQGVYNEQFF.

The genes are TRBV9 and TRBJ1-1; D might be TRBD1 (5 bases). CDR3 size: 15 residues. Trimming pared 6 bases from V and 0 bases from J, leaving 15 bases between. Germline values: CDR1 SGDLS, CDR2 YYNGEE. As DNA, the CDR3 is TGTGCCAGCACCCCCTTGACAGACATGAACACTGAAGCTTTCTTT. Translated: CASTPLTDMNTEAFF.

This chain links TRBV19 with TRBJ2-3; 7 bases line up with TRBD2. CDR1 LNHDA and CDR2 SQIVND come from the germline V gene (reference sequence). J gave up 5 bases and V 3 bases, and 2 bases lay outside the gene matches. This CDR3 comprises 13 residues. CDR3: CASSIGRGDTQYF. CDR3 sequence (DNA): TGTGCCAGTAGTATTGGGAGGGGAGATACGCAGTATTTT.

The chain carries TRBV6-5 and TRBJ2-5; the D is unclear. Germline V gene sequence: CDR1 MNHEY, CDR2 SVGAGI. CDR3 length equals 13 residues. V lost 0 bases and J 5 bases, leaving 7 bases between the germline ends. CDR3 DNA: TGTGCCAGCAGTTACTCACTTTGGGAGACCCAGTACTTC. This encodes CASSYSLWETQYF.

V gene TRBV15 combines with J gene TRBJ2-3, with D tentatively TRBD2 (5 bases). This CDR3 spans 14 amino acids. Trimming took 4 bases from V and 5 from J, leaving 13 bases between them. Germline CDR1 reads LNHNV; CDR2 reads YYDKDF (reference sequence). Here the CDR3 reads CATSNGLREDTQYF. CDR3 coding DNA: TGTGCCACCAGCAACGGACTTAGGGAAGATACGCAGTATTTT.

CDR3 amino acids: CASSLTAGGRTGELFF. CDR3 nucleotide sequence: TGTGCCAGCAGCTTAACGGCAGGGGGCCGTACCGGGGAGCTGTTTTTT. The chain joins TRBV7-8 to TRBJ2-2; 8 nucleotides line up with TRBD1. With V trimmed by 2 bases and J by 5 bases, 7 bases remained unmatched. CDR3 length: 16 residues. Germline loops: CDR1 SGHVS, CDR2 FQNEAQ.